A selection of T cell receptor beta chains follows, all from one sample in a study of CD8 T cells in Susac syndrome. TCRdb processed the immunoSEQ multiplex PCR reads anew with MiXCR; each CDR3 protein has one entry. Seen here are 80,000 or so distinct CDR3 sequences, roughly 93% observed once, and the top ten hold about 0.25%. Sequences were obtained from CD8+ T cells from PBMCs. All receptors come from a human donor in good health. The CDR3 runs from the conserved cysteine through the conserved F or W. The D gene is left open where the match is weak.

v_gene: TRBV12-3/TRBV12-4; d_gene: NA; j_gene: TRBJ2-7; CDR3nt: TGTGCCAGCAGTTTAGGCCCCATAAACGAGCAGTACTTC; CDR3aa: CASSLGPINEQYF
v_gene: TRBV6-4; d_gene: NA; j_gene: TRBJ2-2; CDR3nt: TGTGCCAGCAGTGACTCGATAGCCGGGGAGCTGTTTTTT; CDR3aa: CASSDSIAGELFF
v_gene: TRBV20-1; d_gene: TRBD1; j_gene: TRBJ2-7; CDR3nt: TGCAGTGCTAGATCCCTGGACAGGGCTGGCTACGAGCAGTACTTC; CDR3aa: CSARSLDRAGYEQYF
v_gene: TRBV4-1; d_gene: NA; j_gene: TRBJ2-6; CDR3nt: TGCGCCAGCAGCCCATCGGTGTTCTCGGGCTCTGGGGCCAACGTCCTGACTTTC; CDR3aa: CASSPSVFSGSGANVLTF
v_gene: TRBV3-1; d_gene: TRBD2; j_gene: TRBJ2-1; CDR3nt: TGTGCCAGCAGCCCTCGAACGGCTAGCGGGGGCCCCCGCTGGTTCTTC; CDR3aa: CASSPRTASGGPRWFF
v_gene: TRBV28; d_gene: NA; j_gene: TRBJ2-1; CDR3nt: TGTGCCAGCAGTATAGGGACCACTCTCAATGAGCAGTTCTTC; CDR3aa: CASSIGTTLNEQFF
v_gene: TRBV12-3/TRBV12-4; d_gene: NA; j_gene: TRBJ2-7; CDR3nt: TGTGCCAGCAGTTTCGGGCTCCGCTACGAGCAGTACTTC; CDR3aa: CASSFGLRYEQYF
v_gene: TRBV7-9; d_gene: NA; j_gene: TRBJ2-2; CDR3nt: TGTGCCAGCAGGACTGCGAACACCGGGGAGCTGTTTTTT; CDR3aa: CASRTANTGELFF
v_gene: TRBV30; d_gene: NA; j_gene: TRBJ1-1; CDR3nt: TGTGCCTGGAGCCCTAAGGGGGAGATGAACACTGAAGCTTTCTTT; CDR3aa: CAWSPKGEMNTEAFF
v_gene: TRBV5-6; d_gene: NA; j_gene: TRBJ2-5; CDR3nt: TGTCCCAGCAGCCTCGGGGGCAGTTTCGTCCAAGAGACCCAGTACTTC; CDR3aa: CPSSLGGSFVQETQYF